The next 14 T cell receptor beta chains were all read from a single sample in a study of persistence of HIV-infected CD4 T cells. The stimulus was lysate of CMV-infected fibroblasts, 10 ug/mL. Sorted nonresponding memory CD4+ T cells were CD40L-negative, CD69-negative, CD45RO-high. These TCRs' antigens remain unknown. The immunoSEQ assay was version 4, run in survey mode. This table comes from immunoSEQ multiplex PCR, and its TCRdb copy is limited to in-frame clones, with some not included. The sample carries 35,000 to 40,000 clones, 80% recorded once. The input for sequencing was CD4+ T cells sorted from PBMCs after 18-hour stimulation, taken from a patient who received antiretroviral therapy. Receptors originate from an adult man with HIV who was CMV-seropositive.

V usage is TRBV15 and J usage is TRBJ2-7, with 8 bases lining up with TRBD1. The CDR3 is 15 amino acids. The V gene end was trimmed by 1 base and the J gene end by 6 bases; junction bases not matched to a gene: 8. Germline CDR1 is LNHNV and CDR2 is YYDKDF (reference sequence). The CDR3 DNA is TGTGCCACCAGCAGAGTGGGGCGACAGGGGAGCGAGCAGTACTTC. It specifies CATSRVGRQGSEQYF.

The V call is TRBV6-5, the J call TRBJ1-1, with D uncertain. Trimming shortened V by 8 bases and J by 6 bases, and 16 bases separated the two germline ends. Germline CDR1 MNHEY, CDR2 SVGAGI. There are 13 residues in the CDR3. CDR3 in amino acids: CASLGEVPAEAFF. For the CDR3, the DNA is TGTGCCAGCCTTGGGGAGGTTCCCGCTGAAGCTTTCTTT.

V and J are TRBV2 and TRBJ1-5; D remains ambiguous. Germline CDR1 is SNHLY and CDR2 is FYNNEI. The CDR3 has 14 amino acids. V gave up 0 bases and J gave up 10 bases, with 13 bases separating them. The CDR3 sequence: CASSEARGREPQHF. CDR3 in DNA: TGTGCCAGCAGTGAAGCACGGGGAAGAGAACCCCAGCATTTT.

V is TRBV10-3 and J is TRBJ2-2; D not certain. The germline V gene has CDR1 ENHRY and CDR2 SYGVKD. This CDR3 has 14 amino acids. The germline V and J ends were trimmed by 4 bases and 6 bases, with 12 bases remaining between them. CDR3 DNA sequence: TGTGCCATCAGTGGGTTATATGGGGCCGGGGAGCTGTTTTTT. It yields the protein CAISGLYGAGELFF.

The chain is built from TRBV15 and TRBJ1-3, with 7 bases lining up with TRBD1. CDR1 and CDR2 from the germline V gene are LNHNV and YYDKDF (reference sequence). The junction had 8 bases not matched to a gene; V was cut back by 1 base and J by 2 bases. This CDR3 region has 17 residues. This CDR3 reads CATSRGGGQGAGNTIYF. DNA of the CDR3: TGTGCCACCAGCAGAGGAGGGGGGCAGGGGGCTGGAAACACCATATATTTT.

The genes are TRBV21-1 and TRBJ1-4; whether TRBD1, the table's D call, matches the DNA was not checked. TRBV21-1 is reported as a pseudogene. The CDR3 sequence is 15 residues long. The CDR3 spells CASSKYGTGDEKLFF. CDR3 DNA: TGTGCCAGCAGCAAATATGGGACAGGGGATGAAAAATTGTTTTTT.

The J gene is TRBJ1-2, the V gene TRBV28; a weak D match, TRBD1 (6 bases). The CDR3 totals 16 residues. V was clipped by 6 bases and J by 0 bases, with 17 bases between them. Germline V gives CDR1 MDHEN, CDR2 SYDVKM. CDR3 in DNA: TGTGCCAGCAGGCCAGGCCAACAGGGCCCTAACTATGGCTACACCTTC. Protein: CASRPGQQGPNYGYTF.

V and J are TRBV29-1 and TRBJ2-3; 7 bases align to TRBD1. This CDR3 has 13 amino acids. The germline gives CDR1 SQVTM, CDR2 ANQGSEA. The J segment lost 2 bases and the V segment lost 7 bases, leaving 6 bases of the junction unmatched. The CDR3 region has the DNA TGCAGCGCCTCGGGACAGAACACAGATACGCAGTATTTT. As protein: CSASGQNTDTQYF.

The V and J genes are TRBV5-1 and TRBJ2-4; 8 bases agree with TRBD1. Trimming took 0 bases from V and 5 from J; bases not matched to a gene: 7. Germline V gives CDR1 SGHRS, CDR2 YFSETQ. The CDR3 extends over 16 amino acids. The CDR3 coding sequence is TGCGCCAGCAGCTTGGGCGCGGGACAGGTGGAAAACATTCAGTACTTC. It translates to CASSLGAGQVENIQYF.

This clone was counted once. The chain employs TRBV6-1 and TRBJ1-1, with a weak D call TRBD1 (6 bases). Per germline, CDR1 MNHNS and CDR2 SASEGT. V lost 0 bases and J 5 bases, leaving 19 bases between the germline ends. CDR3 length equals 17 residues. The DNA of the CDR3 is TGTGCCAGCAGTGAAGCGCTTCAGGGCCTAAGGGGGACTGAAGCTTTCTTT. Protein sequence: CASSEALQGLRGTEAFF.

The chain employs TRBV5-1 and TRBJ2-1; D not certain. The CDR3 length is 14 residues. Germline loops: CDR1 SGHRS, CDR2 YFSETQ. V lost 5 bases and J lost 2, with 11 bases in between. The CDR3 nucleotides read TGCGCCAGCAGGGAGCAAAGCCCCTACAATGAGCAGTTCTTC. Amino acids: CASREQSPYNEQFF.

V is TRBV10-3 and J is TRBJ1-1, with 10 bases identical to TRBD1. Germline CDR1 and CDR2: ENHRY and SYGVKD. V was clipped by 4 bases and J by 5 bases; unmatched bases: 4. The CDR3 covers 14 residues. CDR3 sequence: CAISGQGAGTEAFF. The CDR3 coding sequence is TGTGCCATCAGTGGACAGGGGGCAGGTACTGAAGCTTTCTTT.

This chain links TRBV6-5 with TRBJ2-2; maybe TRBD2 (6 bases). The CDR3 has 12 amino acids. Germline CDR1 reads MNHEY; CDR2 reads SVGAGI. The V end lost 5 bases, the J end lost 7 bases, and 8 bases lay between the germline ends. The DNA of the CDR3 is TGTGCCAGCAGTAGGGAGGTCGGGGAGCTGTTTTTT. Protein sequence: CASSREVGELFF.

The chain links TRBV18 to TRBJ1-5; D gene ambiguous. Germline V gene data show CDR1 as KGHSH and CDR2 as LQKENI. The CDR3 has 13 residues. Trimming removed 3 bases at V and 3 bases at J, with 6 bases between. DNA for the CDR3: TGTGCCAGCTCACCTCGGTTCAATCAGCCCCAGCATTTT. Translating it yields CASSPRFNQPQHF.